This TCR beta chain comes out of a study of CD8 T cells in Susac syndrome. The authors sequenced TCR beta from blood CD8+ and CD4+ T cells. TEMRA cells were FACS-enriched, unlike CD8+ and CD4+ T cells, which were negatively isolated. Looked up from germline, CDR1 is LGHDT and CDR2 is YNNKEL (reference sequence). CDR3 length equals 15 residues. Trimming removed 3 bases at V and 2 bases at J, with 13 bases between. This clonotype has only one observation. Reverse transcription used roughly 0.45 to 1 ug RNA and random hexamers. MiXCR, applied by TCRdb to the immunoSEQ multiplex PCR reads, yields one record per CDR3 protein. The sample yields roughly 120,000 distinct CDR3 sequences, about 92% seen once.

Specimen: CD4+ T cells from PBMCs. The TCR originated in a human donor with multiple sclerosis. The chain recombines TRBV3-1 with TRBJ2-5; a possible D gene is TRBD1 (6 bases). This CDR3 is CASSQQGKEQETQYF. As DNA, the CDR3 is TGTGCCAGCAGCCAGCAGGGGAAGGAACAAGAGACCCAGTACTTC.